The clone carrying this TCR beta chain has a count of ten or more. What it binds is unknown. MiXCR, run by TCRdb on the reads, gives a single entry per CDR3 protein. The sample contains about 310,000 distinct CDR3 sequences, roughly 15% of which appear only once. This specimen belongs to a study of T cell repertoires in cytomegalovirus infection. As for the study in general: Matching HLA type, along with CMV infection, was indicated by public TCR beta signatures.

The CDR3 has 15 amino acids. Trimming cost V 6 bases and J 3 bases; bases outside gene matches: 8. Study-wide points: Frequencies of public TCR beta families were cumulated, and this identified carriers of CMV plus the relevant HLA. Ex vivo responses were dominated by HLA-C-restricted CMV-specific TCR beta clonotypes.

The rearrangement links TRBV12-3 or TRBV12-4 to TRBJ2-7, with 10 bases matching TRBD1. Input material: PBMCs. The clonotype was recovered from a human donor in good health (CMV status not recorded). Some clones in this sample may be carry-over from other donors' samples. The CDR3 sequence is CASRSVGQGFYEQYF. For the CDR3, the DNA is TGTGCCAGCAGATCCGTGGGACAGGGGTTCTACGAGCAGTACTTC.